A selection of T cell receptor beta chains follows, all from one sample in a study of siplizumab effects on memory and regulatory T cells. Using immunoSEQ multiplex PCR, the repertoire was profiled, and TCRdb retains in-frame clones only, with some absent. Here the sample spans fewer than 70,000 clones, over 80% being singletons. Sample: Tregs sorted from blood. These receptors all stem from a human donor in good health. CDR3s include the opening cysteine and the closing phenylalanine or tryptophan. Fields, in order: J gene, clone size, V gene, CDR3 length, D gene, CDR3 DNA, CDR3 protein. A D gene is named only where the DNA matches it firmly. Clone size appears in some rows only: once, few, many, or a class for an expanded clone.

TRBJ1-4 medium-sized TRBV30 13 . TGTGCCTGGAGTCCCGGATTCAATGAAAAACTGTTTTTT CAWSPGFNEKLFF
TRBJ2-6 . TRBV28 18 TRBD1 TGTGCCAGCAACCATCCGGGACAGACCTACTCTGGGGCCAACGTCCTGACTTTC CASNHPGQTYSGANVLTF
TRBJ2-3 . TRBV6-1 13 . TGTGCCAGCAGTGAAGGTGTCAGTTATACGCAGTATTTT CASSEGVSYTQYF
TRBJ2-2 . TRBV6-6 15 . TGTGCCAGCAGTTACTCGATACTTACCACCGGGGAGCTGTTTTTT CASSYSILTTGELFF
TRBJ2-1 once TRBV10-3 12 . TGTGCCACCAAGGGGTTCTCCAATGAGCAGTTCTTC CATKGFSNEQFF
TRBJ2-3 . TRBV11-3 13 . TGTGCCAGCAGCTTTACGCGAACAGATACGCAGTATTTT CASSFTRTDTQYF
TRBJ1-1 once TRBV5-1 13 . TGCGCCAGCAGCGTTACAGGAGCTCGTGAAGCTTTCTTT CASSVTGAREAFF
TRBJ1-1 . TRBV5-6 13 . TGTGCCAGCAGCTTGGACATGAACACTGAAGCTTTCTTT CASSLDMNTEAFF
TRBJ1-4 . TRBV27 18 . TGTGCCAGCAGTTTATTTTTTGACCGGGGCAGCTCAAATGAAAAACTGTTTTTT CASSLFFDRGSSNEKLFF
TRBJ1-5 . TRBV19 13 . TGTGCCAGTAATATTATAGATGATCAGCCCCAGCATTTT CASNIIDDQPQHF
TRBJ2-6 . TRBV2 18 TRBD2 TGTGCCAGCAGTGTGAAGGGCGGGAGGAATTCTGGGGCCAACGTCCTGACTTTC CASSVKGGRNSGANVLTF
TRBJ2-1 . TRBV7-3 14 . TGTGCCAGCAGCTTAAGCACTCTCTACAATGAGCAGTTCTTC CASSLSTLYNEQFF
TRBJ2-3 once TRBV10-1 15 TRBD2 TGCGCCAGCAGCATCGGGACTAGCGAAACAGATACGCAGTATTTT CASSIGTSETDTQYF
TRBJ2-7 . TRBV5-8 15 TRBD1 TGTGCCAGCAGCTTGCCAGGGACAGGACACTACGAGCAGTACTTC CASSLPGTGHYEQYF
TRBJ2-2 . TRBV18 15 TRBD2 TGTGCCAGCTCGCCAACTAGCGGGAGTGTCGGGGAGCTGTTTTTT CASSPTSGSVGELFF
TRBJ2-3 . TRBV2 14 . TGTGCCAGCAGTAAACTAGGTTCCACAGATACGCAGTATTTT CASSKLGSTDTQYF
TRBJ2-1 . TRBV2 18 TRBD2 TGTGCCAGCAGTGGCAGGGCTAGCGGCTACAACTCCTACAATGAGCAGTTCTTC CASSGRASGYNSYNEQFF